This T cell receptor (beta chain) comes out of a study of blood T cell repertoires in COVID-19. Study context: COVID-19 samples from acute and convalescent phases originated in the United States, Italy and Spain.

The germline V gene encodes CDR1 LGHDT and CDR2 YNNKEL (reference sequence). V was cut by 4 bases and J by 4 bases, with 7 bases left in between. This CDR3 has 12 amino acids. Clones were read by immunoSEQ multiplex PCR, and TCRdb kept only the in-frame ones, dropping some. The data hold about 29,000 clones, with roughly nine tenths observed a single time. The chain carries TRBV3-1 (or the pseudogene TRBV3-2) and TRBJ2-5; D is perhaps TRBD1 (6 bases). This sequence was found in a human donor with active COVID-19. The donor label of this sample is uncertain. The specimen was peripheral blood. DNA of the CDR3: TGTGCCAGCAGCCCCAGGGGAGAGACCCAGTACTTC. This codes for CASSPRGETQYF.